These 16 T cell receptor beta chains were sequenced from one sample in a study of cytomegalovirus exposure and HLA in healthy donors. Libraries were prepared by immunoSEQ multiplex PCR; TCRdb keeps only in-frame clonotypes and omits some of them. The table shows about 120,000 clones, with more than 70% occurring only once. Input material: PBMCs. The receptors here all came from a young man in good health and CMV-seronegative.

This chain uses TRBV5-1 with TRBJ1-1, with TRBD1 matching 8 bases. Germline V lookup: CDR1 SGHRS, CDR2 YFSETQ. This CDR3 contains 14 residues. V shed 7 bases, J shed 5 bases, and the junction held 10 bases outside the gene matches. The CDR3 region is CASHDRGRVTEAFF. CDR3 nucleotides: TGCGCCAGCCATGACAGGGGCAGGGTGACTGAAGCTTTCTTT.

This clone appeared a single time. The rearrangement uses TRBV28 and TRBJ2-7; 14 nucleotides agree with TRBD2. Germline V gene data show CDR1 as MDHEN and CDR2 as SYDVKM. Losses at the gene ends were 5 bases for V and 4 bases for J; bases not matched to a gene: 13. CDR3 length equals 18 residues. The CDR3 nucleotides read TGTGCCAGCAGTCCAAAGGGACTAGCGGGAGATTTTTGGTACGAGCAGTACTTC. Protein sequence: CASSPKGLAGDFWYEQYF.

The J gene is TRBJ1-2, the V gene TRBV7-2, with 7 bases that match TRBD1. CDR3 size: 14 residues. CDR1 is SGHTA, CDR2 FQGNSA, per germline. V trimming: 3 bases; J trimming: 8 bases; junction bases outside the gene matches: 9. The CDR3 protein is CASSLGQSFGGYTF. The DNA for the CDR3 is TGTGCCAGCAGCTTGGGACAGAGTTTTGGGGGCTACACCTTC. The variable domain in full, completed from reference TRBV7-2 and TRBJ1-2, reads GAGVSQSPSNKVTEKGKDVELRCDPISGHTALYWYRQSLGQGLEFLIYFQGNSAPDKSGLPSDRFSAERTGGSVSTLTIQRTQQEDSAVYLCASSLGQSFGGYTFGSGTRLTVV.

V gene TRBV29-1 combines with J gene TRBJ1-2, with D uncertain. The CDR3 extends over 11 amino acids. With 7 bases removed from V and 8 bases from J, the gap between germline ends came to 14 bases. Germline V lookup: CDR1 SQVTM, CDR2 ANQGSEA. The CDR3 reads CSAGGGSGYTF. CDR3 DNA: TGCAGCGCCGGAGGAGGGTCCGGCTACACCTTC.

The chain links TRBV5-1 to TRBJ2-6; no reliable D call. Trimming pared 1 base from V and 4 bases from J, leaving 6 bases between. The CDR3 sequence is 14 residues long. From germline, CDR1 is SGHRS and CDR2 YFSETQ. CDR3 nucleotides: TGCGCCAGCAGCTTGATCTCGGGGGCCAACGTCCTGACTTTC. Its protein is CASSLISGANVLTF.

This chain connects TRBV9 to TRBJ1-4; no clear D gene. Trimming shortened V by 0 bases and J by 0 bases, and 9 bases separated the two germline ends. Germline V gene data show CDR1 as SGDLS and CDR2 as YYNGEE. The CDR3 runs to 16 residues. The CDR3 reads CASSVATGTTNEKLFF. CDR3 DNA: TGTGCCAGCAGCGTAGCTACGGGGACAACTAATGAAAAACTGTTTTTT.

The gene calls are TRBV7-9 and TRBJ2-6; unclear D gene. V was pared by 6 bases and J by 1 base, with 4 bases between. The CDR3 has 13 residues. Germline V gives CDR1 SEHNR, CDR2 FQNEAQ (reference sequence). CDR3 loop: CASSQSGANVLTF. CDR3 coding DNA: TGTGCCAGCAGTCAATCTGGGGCCAACGTCCTGACTTTC.

The chain is built from TRBV7-2 and TRBJ1-6, with a tentative D call TRBD1 (6 bases). CDR1 is SGHTA, CDR2 FQGNSA, per germline. The CDR3 contains 16 residues. The V end was cut by 5 bases, the J end by 7 bases, with 18 bases between. CDR3 in DNA: TGTGCCAGCAGCCACAGGGATGGATGGGGGAATTCACCCCTCCACTTT. It encodes CASSHRDGWGNSPLHF.

The chain carries TRBV6-5 and TRBJ2-7; unclear D gene. Trimming took 6 bases from V and 1 from J, leaving 7 bases between them. This CDR3 comprises 12 residues. Germline V gene lookup returns CDR1 MNHEY and CDR2 SVGAGI. The CDR3 reads CASSPRSYEQYF. CDR3 nucleotides: TGTGCCAGCAGCCCCAGATCCTACGAGCAGTACTTC.

This chain links TRBV9 with TRBJ1-1; TRBD1 might be the D (5 bases). From germline, CDR1 is SGDLS and CDR2 YYNGEE. Trimming shortened V by 3 bases and J by 10 bases, and 13 bases separated the two germline ends. CDR3 length: 12 residues. The CDR3 loop is CASSEVVGGAFF. CDR3 DNA: TGTGCCAGCAGCGAAGTGGTCGGGGGAGCTTTCTTT.

J is TRBJ1-6 and V is TRBV18; D is possibly TRBD1 (5 bases). Per the germline V gene, CDR1 is KGHSH and CDR2 is LQKENI. V was cut by 2 bases and J by 7 bases, with 9 bases left in between. The CDR3 consists of 14 residues. The CDR3 DNA reads as TGTGCCAGCTCACCAAGTGGGGCCAATTCACCCCTCCACTTT. It is translated as CASSPSGANSPLHF.

J is TRBJ1-3 and V is TRBV28, with TRBD1 as a possible D gene (5 bases). This CDR3 region has 16 residues. The V gene lost 3 bases and the J gene lost 0 bases, with 12 bases spanning the gap. Germline assignment: CDR1 MDHEN and CDR2 SYDVKM. The CDR3: CASSFVSGISGNTIYF. As DNA, the CDR3 is TGTGCCAGCAGTTTTGTCTCAGGGATCTCTGGAAACACCATATATTTT.

This chain links TRBV28 with TRBJ1-1, with D possibly being TRBD1 (5 bases). Germline V gene data show CDR1 as MDHEN and CDR2 as SYDVKM. The CDR3 extends over 12 amino acids. V was clipped by 2 bases and J by 11 bases, with 12 bases between them. The DNA for the CDR3 is TGTGCCAGCAGTTTAAGGGGAGGCGCGGCTTTCTTT. Translated, it gives CASSLRGGAAFF. The full variable domain, completed using reference TRBV28 and TRBJ1-1, is DVKVTQSSRYLVKRTGEKVFLECVQDMDHENMFWYRQDPGLGLRLIYFSYDVKMKEKGDIPEGYSVSREKKERFSLILESASTNQTSMYLCASSLRGGAAFFGQGTRLTVV.

The chain carries TRBV18 and TRBJ1-1; TRBD1 agrees at 8 bases. The CDR3 consists of 15 residues. J lost 0 bases, V lost 3 bases, and 3 bases had no gene match. Germline V CDR1 and CDR2: KGHSH, LQKENI. CDR3 region: CASSPLQGVNTEAFF. The CDR3 DNA reads as TGTGCCAGCTCACCGCTACAGGGGGTGAACACTGAAGCTTTCTTT.

V gene TRBV7-8 combines with J gene TRBJ1-2; a weak D match, TRBD1 (5 bases). Germline CDR1 reads SGHVS; CDR2 reads FQNEAQ. Trimming cost V 5 bases and J 4 bases, with 20 bases left between them. This CDR3 region has 16 residues. The CDR3: CASSPGGESPLYGYTF. CDR3 sequence (DNA): TGTGCCAGCAGCCCGGGGGGGGAATCCCCTCTCTATGGCTACACCTTC.

The chain uses TRBV27 and TRBJ2-7, with 7 bases aligning to TRBD1. In germline, CDR1 is MNHEY, CDR2 SMNVEV (reference sequence). Losses at the gene ends were 5 bases for V and 2 bases for J; bases not matched to a gene: 6. CDR3 size: 14 residues. The CDR3 DNA reads as TGTGCCAGCAGTCCCAGGACAGGCCCCTACGAGCAGTACTTC. Residues: CASSPRTGPYEQYF.